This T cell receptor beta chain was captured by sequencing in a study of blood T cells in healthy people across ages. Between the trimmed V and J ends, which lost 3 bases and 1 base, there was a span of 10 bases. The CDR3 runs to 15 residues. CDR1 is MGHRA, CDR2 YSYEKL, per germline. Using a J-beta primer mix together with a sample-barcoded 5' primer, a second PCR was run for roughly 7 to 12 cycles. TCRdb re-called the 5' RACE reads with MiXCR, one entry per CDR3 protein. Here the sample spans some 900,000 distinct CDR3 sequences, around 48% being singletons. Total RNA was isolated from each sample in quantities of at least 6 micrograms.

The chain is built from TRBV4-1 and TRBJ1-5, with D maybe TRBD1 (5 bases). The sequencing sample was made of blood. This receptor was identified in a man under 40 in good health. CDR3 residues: CASSQVDSSNQPQHF. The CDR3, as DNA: TGCGCCAGCAGCCAGGTTGACAGCAGCAATCAGCCCCAGCATTTT.